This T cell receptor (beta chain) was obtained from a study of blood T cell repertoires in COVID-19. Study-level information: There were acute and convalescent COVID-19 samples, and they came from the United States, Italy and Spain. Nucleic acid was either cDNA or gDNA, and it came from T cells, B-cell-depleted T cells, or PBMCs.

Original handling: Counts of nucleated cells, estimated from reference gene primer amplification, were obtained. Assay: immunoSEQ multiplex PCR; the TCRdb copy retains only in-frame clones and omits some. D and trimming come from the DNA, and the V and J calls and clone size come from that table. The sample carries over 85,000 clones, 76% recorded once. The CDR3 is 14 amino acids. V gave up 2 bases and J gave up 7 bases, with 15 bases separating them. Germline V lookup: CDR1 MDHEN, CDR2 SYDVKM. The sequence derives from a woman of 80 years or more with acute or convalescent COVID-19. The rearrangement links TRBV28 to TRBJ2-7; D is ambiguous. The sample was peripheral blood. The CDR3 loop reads CASSLISGVGEQYF. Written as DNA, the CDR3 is TGTGCCAGCAGTTTAATATCAGGTGTGGGTGAGCAGTACTTC.